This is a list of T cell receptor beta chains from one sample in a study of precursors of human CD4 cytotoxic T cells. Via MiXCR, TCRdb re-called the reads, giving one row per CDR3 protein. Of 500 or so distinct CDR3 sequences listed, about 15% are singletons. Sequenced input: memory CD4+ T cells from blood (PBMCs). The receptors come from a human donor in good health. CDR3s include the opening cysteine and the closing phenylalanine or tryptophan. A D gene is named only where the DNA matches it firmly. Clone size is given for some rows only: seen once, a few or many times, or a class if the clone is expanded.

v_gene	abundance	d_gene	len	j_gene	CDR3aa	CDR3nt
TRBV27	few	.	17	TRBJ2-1	CASSIQRASSSYNEQFF	TGTGCCAGCAGTATACAAAGGGCGTCTAGCTCCTACAATGAGCAGTTCTTC
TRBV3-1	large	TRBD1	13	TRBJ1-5	CASSRDRGQPQHF	TGTGCCAGCAGCCGGGACAGGGGTCAGCCCCAGCATTTT
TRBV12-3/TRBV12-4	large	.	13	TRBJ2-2	CASSFEGVGELFF	TGTGCCAGCAGTTTCGAGGGAGTTGGGGAGCTGTTTTTT
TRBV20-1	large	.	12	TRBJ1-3	CSFGANGNTIYF	TGCAGCTTCGGGGCAAACGGAAACACCATATATTTT
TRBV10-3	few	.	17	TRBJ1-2	CAISDGGGRKGKNGYTF	TGTGCCATCAGTGACGGTGGGGGGCGGAAAGGAAAAAATGGCTACACCTTC
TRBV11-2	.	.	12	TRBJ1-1	CASSLRNTEAFF	TGTGCCAGCAGCTTGCGAAACACTGAAGCTTTCTTT
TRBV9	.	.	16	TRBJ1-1	CASSPVGGLVNTEAFF	TGTGCCAGCAGCCCCGTTGGGGGGCTGGTGAACACTGAAGCTTTCTTT
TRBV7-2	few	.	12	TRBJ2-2	CASSLVVQELFF	TGTGCCAGCAGCTTAGTGGTTCAGGAGCTGTTTTTT
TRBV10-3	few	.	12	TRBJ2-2	CAVGPNTGELFF	TGTGCCGTCGGTCCTAACACCGGGGAGCTGTTTTTT
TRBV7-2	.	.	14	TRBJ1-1	CASSLVFTNTEAFF	TGTGCCAGCAGCTTAGTGTTCACGAACACTGAAGCTTTCTTT
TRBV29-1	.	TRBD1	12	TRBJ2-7	CSVDRGVNEQYF	TGCAGCGTGGACAGGGGGGTAAACGAGCAGTACTTC
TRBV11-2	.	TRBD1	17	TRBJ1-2	CASSGLTPVGTGFGYTF	TGTGCCAGCAGCGGCCTCACCCCCGTGGGGACAGGGTTTGGCTACACCTTC
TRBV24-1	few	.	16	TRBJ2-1	CATSDPGGLPNNEQFF	TGTGCCACCAGTGATCCAGGGGGACTACCGAACAATGAGCAGTTCTTC
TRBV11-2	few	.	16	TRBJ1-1	CASSLEMGRKNTEAFF	TGTGCCAGCAGCTTAGAGATGGGGCGGAAGAACACTGAAGCTTTCTTT
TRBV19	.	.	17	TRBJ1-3	CASGVPPSGAPGNTIYF	TGTGCCAGTGGAGTACCTCCATCAGGGGCGCCTGGAAACACCATATATTTT
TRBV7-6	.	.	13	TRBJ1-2	CASSLAGGYGYTF	TGTGCCAGCAGCTTAGCGGGGGGCTATGGCTACACCTTC
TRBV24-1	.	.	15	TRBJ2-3	CATSSRQDHTDTQYF	TGTGCCACCAGTTCTAGGCAGGACCACACAGATACGCAGTATTTT
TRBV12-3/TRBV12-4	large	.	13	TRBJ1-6	CASREDSGLSLHF	TGTGCCAGCAGGGAGGACAGCGGGCTGTCCCTCCACTTT
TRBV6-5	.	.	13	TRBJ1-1	CASSYLRRTEAFF	TGTGCCAGCAGTTACCTACGGAGGACTGAAGCTTTCTTT
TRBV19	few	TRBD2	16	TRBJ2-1	CASSYTAGGGSNEQFF	TGTGCCAGTAGCTATACTGCCGGGGGAGGGTCCAATGAGCAGTTCTTC
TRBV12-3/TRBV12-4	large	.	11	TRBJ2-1	CASSPRVEQFF	TGTGCCAGCAGTCCCAGGGTAGAGCAGTTCTTC
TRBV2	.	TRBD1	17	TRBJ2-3	CASSEIRRQGAIDTQYF	TGTGCCAGCAGTGAAATTCGGCGACAGGGGGCGATAGATACGCAGTATTTT
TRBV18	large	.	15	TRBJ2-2	CASSPRTANTGELFF	TGTGCCAGCTCACCACGGACGGCGAACACCGGGGAGCTGTTTTTT
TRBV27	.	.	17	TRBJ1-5	CASSLRGAQRRNQPQHF	TGTGCCAGCAGTTTACGGGGAGCCCAACGGCGCAATCAGCCCCAGCATTTT
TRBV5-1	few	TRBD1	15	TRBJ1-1	CASSLEGGRNTEAFF	TGCGCCAGCAGCTTGGAAGGGGGCCGGAACACTGAAGCTTTCTTT
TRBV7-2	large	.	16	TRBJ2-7	CASSRSSGTSSYEQYF	TGTGCCAGCAGCCGTTCCAGCGGAACAAGCTCCTACGAGCAGTACTTC
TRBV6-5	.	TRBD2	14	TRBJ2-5	CATSRLAASSTQYF	TGTGCCACATCCCGACTAGCCGCCTCCTCGACCCAGTACTTC
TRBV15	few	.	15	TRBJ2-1	CATSRDSGQGNEQFF	TGTGCCACCAGCAGAGACTCAGGCCAGGGCAATGAGCAGTTCTTC